This T cell receptor beta chain comes out of a study of T cell responses to AZD1222 COVID-19 vaccine. Study as a whole: Second-dose intervals of approximately 4 or approximately 12 weeks were pooled.

A note on this clone: Antigen unknown.

This CDR3 has 17 amino acids. V gave up 1 base and J gave up 7 bases; unmatched junction bases: 12. Germline V lookup: CDR1 SGHRS, CDR2 YFSETQ. Overall study findings and caveats: Donors skewed white British and female; clonal diversity was possibly underestimated. Repertoire samples came only from after the peak T cell response. Among spike-specific TCRs, nearly half reportedly target unmutated variant regions.

The repertoire was sequenced with immunoSEQ multiplex PCR; TCRdb's copy has only in-frame clones and lacks some. The sample lists 100,000 to 150,000 clones, about 87% occurring once. This sample comprised peripheral blood, obtained on day 0 of AZD1222 vaccination. The receptor comes from an adult in good health. This chain connects TRBV5-1 to TRBJ2-2; 8 positions match TRBD1. CDR3 region: CASSLRAGGTNDGELFF. CDR3 coding DNA: TGCGCCAGCAGCTTGAGGGCAGGGGGCACGAACGACGGGGAGCTGTTTTTT.